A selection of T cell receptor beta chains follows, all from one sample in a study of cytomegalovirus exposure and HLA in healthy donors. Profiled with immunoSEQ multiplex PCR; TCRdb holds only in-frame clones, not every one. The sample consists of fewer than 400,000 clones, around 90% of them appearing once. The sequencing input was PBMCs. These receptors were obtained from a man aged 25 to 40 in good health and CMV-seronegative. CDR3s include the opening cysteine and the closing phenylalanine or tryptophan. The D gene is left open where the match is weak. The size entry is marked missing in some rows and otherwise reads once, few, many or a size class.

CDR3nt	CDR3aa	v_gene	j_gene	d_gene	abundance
TGCGCCAGCAGCCAAGACGGGTTCGCGAACACCGGGGAGCTGTTTTTT	CASSQDGFANTGELFF	TRBV4-3	TRBJ2-2	NA	once
TGTGCCACCAGCCAAGGCGGAGGGAGCACAGATACGCAGTATTTT	CATSQGGGSTDTQYF	TRBV15	TRBJ2-3	NA	NA
TGTGCCAGCAGTGCAGGGTTCACTAACTATGGCTACACCTTC	CASSAGFTNYGYTF	TRBV2	TRBJ1-2	NA	NA
TGTGCCAGCAGCTTTAATGTTGGCGGGGGTAACACCGGGGAGCTGTTTTTT	CASSFNVGGGNTGELFF	TRBV7-8	TRBJ2-2	TRBD2	NA
TGTGCCAGCAGCTTAGGGGCGGAAGGACAGGCTCCTTTCGGGGAGCTGTTTTTT	CASSLGAEGQAPFGELFF	TRBV7-2	TRBJ2-2	TRBD1	NA
TGTGCCAGCTCACCGTCAGGGGCCCATCAGCCCCAGCATTTT	CASSPSGAHQPQHF	TRBV18	TRBJ1-5	NA	NA
TGTGCCTGGAGTGTGGGACTAGCCTACGAGCAGTACTTC	CAWSVGLAYEQYF	TRBV30	TRBJ2-7	TRBD2	NA
TGTGCCAGTAGTATTATTCTGGGGGGAAGCACTGAAGCTTTCTTT	CASSIILGGSTEAFF	TRBV19	TRBJ1-1	NA	NA
TGTGCCAGCAGCCAATCGGACAGGGGGCTCGAGCAGTACTTC	CASSQSDRGLEQYF	TRBV4-2	TRBJ2-7	TRBD1	NA
TGTGCCAGTAGTATAAATCATGAGCAGCCCCAGCATTTT	CASSINHEQPQHF	TRBV19	TRBJ1-5	NA	NA
TGCGCCAGCAGCCCAACAGGGGCAAAACTGTTTTTT	CASSPTGAKLFF	TRBV5-1	TRBJ1-4	TRBD1	NA
TGTGCCAGCAGTGATCCACAGGGAGTGCAGTACTTC	CASSDPQGVQYF	TRBV6-1	TRBJ2-7	NA	NA
TGTGCCAGCAGCTTTGGGGATACCCAGGGTGAGCAGTACTTC	CASSFGDTQGEQYF	TRBV11-2	TRBJ2-7	NA	NA
TGTGCCAGCAGCGTAGGGCGGGGACGGAACACCGGGGAGCTGTTTTTT	CASSVGRGRNTGELFF	TRBV9	TRBJ2-2	NA	NA
TGTGCCAGCAGTGTGACGGGAAAGGCCTTCGGGCAGTACTTC	CASSVTGKAFGQYF	TRBV25-1	TRBJ2-7	NA	NA
TGTGCCAGCAGTGAAGAGCGTATAGGGGGCGACTATGGCTACACCTTC	CASSEERIGGDYGYTF	TRBV6-1	TRBJ1-2	TRBD1	once
TGCGCCAGCAGCCAAGATGCCGCGGGCAGTCCCGTACGACTGTTTTTT	CASSQDAAGSPVRLFF	TRBV4-3	TRBJ1-4	NA	once
TGTGCCACCAGCAGGGCCACCGGGACAGGAAAGCGGACCCAGTACTTC	CATSRATGTGKRTQYF	TRBV15	TRBJ2-5	TRBD1	NA
TGTGCCAGCACCTCAGTCGGACAGGACTTTACTGGAAACACCATATATTTT	CASTSVGQDFTGNTIYF	TRBV6-4	TRBJ1-3	TRBD1	NA
TGTGCCAGTTTAGCGGGGGAGCATGAGCAGTTCTTC	CASLAGEHEQFF	TRBV6-4	TRBJ2-1	TRBD2	NA
TGCAGCGTGGGACAGTACAATGAGCAGTTCTTC	CSVGQYNEQFF	TRBV29-1	TRBJ2-1	TRBD1	few
TGTGCCAGCAGGCGACAGGGGGCCACAGGGGGCTACACCTTC	CASRRQGATGGYTF	TRBV27	TRBJ1-2	TRBD1	NA
TGCGCCAGCAGACCCCCGGACGGCGGGGACACCATATATTTT	CASRPPDGGDTIYF	TRBV23-1	TRBJ1-3	NA	NA
TGTGCCAGCAGCTTAGCTATGAGATACACCGGGGAGCTGTTTTTT	CASSLAMRYTGELFF	TRBV7-9	TRBJ2-2	NA	NA
TGTGCCAGCTCACCACCGAAGGGACAGTCCAACTCCTACGAGCAGTACTTC	CASSPPKGQSNSYEQYF	TRBV18	TRBJ2-7	TRBD1	NA
TGCGCCAGCAGCATTGGACATCCATCTGGAAACACCATATATTTT	CASSIGHPSGNTIYF	TRBV5-1	TRBJ1-3	NA	NA
TGTGCCAGCAGCTTTCAACGCAGGGCGAACACCGGGGAGCTGTTTTTT	CASSFQRRANTGELFF	TRBV7-2	TRBJ2-2	NA	NA
TGTGCCACCAGCAGAGATTCGGGGGGACTTCGAAAACTGTTTTTT	CATSRDSGGLRKLFF	TRBV15	TRBJ1-4	NA	NA